These 9 T cell receptor beta chains originate from one sample sequenced in a study of spatial heterogeneity in lung cancer. Study-wide results and limits: Mutation tallies in tumors tracked expanded intratumoral alpha and beta TCR counts.

No cognate antigen is known for these TCRs. Time point indicated: sample taken at primary tumor resection. TCRdb re-derived calls from the 5' RACE reads in MiXCR, one entry per CDR3 protein. This sample has approximately 25,000 distinct CDR3 sequences, with 8.8% found just once. Sequencing was performed on lung tumor tissue, taken at surgery. These TCRs come from a male donor with early-stage non-small cell lung cancer.

CDR3 amino acids: CASSPYTSGRNTGELFF. The CDR3 DNA sequence: TGTGCCAGCAGCCCCTATACTAGCGGGAGAAACACCGGGGAGCTGTTTTTT. The chain employs TRBV28 and TRBJ2-2; 11 bases align to TRBD2. Germline CDR1 reads MDHEN; CDR2 reads SYDVKM. Trimming cost V 6 bases and J 2 bases; bases outside gene matches: 8. The CDR3 has 17 amino acids.

Judged by abundance, this clonotype is medium-sized. The chain has TRBV9 and TRBJ1-3; 7 bases are a match to TRBD1. The V segment lost 4 bases and the J segment 1 base; nucleotides outside the gene matches: 2. In germline, CDR1 is SGDLS, CDR2 YYNGEE. The CDR3 sequence is 14 residues long. CDR3 in amino acids: CASSRQGSGNTIYF. The CDR3 DNA is TGTGCCAGCAGCAGACAGGGTTCTGGAAACACCATATATTTT.

This clonotype was recorded many times. V usage is TRBV29-1 and J usage is TRBJ1-3, with D unresolved. From germline, CDR1 is SQVTM and CDR2 ANQGSEA. The length of the CDR3 is 12 residues. V was cut by 6 bases and J by 4 bases, with 10 bases left in between. CDR3 coding DNA: TGCAGCGTCAAAACCAGAGGAAACACCATATATTTT. The encoded protein is CSVKTRGNTIYF. Complete variable domain (other parts from reference TRBV29-1 and TRBJ1-3): SAVISQKPSRDICQRGTSLTIQCQVDSQVTMMFWYRQQPGQSLTLIATANQGSEATYESGFVIDKFPISRPNLTFSTLTVSNMSPEDSSIYLCSVKTRGNTIYFGEGSWLTVV.

This clonotype has a count of ten or more. The genes are TRBV12-3 or TRBV12-4 and TRBJ1-4, with D unresolved. V was trimmed by 6 bases and J by 8 bases, leaving 13 bases between them. The CDR3 spans 13 residues. This CDR3 reads CASRPRRREKLFF. In DNA form, the CDR3 reads TGTGCCAGCAGACCACGGAGGCGGGAAAAACTGTTTTTT.

The V and J genes are TRBV12-3 or TRBV12-4 and TRBJ2-7, with 7 bases aligning to TRBD1. After removal of 6 bases from V and 4 bases from J, the junction contained 3 bases not matched to a gene. This CDR3 region has 12 residues. CDR3 bases: TGTGCCAGCAGGACAGGGTTTTACGAGCAGTACTTC. Protein: CASRTGFYEQYF.

The V call is TRBV27, the J call TRBJ2-7; possible D gene TRBD2, 5 bases. The V gene's germline CDR1 is MNHEY and CDR2 SMNVEV (reference sequence). This CDR3 contains 18 residues. Trimming removed 5 bases at V and 5 bases at J, with 28 bases between. CDR3 DNA: TGTGCCAGCAGTCCCCTGGGATGGAGCAGGAGGCGCATTGACGAGCAGTACTTC. Its protein is CASSPLGWSRRRIDEQYF.

By share of the sample, this clonotype is medium-sized. The J gene is TRBJ2-3, the V gene TRBV28; 7 positions agree with TRBD1. Trimming cost V 4 bases and J 3 bases; bases outside gene matches: 10. The V gene's germline CDR1 is MDHEN and CDR2 SYDVKM. The CDR3 runs 16 residues. CDR3: CASSSPQGDGTDTQYF. CDR3 coding DNA: TGTGCCAGCAGTTCTCCCCAGGGGGATGGAACAGATACGCAGTATTTT.

This clonotype was counted only a few times. CDR3 region: CASSRTTPGLNTGELFF. CDR3 nucleotides: TGTGCCAGCAGCAGAACCACACCGGGACTCAACACCGGGGAGCTGTTTTTT. The chain recombines TRBV11-2 with TRBJ2-2, with D possibly matching TRBD2 (6 bases). The germline CDR1 and CDR2 sequences are SGHAT and FQNNGV. The CDR3 length is 17 residues. Between the trimmed V and J ends, which lost 5 bases and 2 bases, there was a span of 18 bases.

This clonotype showed up many times. This chain connects TRBV21-1 to TRBJ2-6. TRBV21-1 is a pseudogene locus. The CDR3 covers 16 residues. CDR3 bases: TGTGCCAGCAGCTACATGACAGGCTCTGGGGCCAACGTCCTGACTTTC. This gives the protein CASSYMTGSGANVLTF.